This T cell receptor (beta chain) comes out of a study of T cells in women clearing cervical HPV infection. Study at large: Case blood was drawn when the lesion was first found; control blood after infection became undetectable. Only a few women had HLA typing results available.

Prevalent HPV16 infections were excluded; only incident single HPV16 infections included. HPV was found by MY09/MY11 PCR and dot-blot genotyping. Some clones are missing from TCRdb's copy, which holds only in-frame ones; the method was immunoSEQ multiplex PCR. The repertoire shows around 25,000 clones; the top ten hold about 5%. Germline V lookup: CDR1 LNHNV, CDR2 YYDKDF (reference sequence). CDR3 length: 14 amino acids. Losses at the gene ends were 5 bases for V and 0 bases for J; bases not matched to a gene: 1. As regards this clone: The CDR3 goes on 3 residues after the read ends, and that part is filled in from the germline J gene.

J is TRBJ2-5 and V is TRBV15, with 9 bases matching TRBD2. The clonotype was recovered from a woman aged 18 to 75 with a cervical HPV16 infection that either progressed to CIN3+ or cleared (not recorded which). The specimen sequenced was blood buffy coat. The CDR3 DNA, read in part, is TGTGCCACCAGCCTAGCGGGAAACCAAGAGACC. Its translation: CATSLAGNQET. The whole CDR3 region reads CATSLAGNQETQYF. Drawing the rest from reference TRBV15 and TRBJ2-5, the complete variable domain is DAMVIQNPRYQVTQFGKPVTLSCSQTLNHNVMYWYQQKSSQAPKLLFHYYDKDFNNEADTPDNFQSRRPNTSFCFLDIRSPGLGDTAMYLCATSLAGNQETQYFGPGTRLLVL.